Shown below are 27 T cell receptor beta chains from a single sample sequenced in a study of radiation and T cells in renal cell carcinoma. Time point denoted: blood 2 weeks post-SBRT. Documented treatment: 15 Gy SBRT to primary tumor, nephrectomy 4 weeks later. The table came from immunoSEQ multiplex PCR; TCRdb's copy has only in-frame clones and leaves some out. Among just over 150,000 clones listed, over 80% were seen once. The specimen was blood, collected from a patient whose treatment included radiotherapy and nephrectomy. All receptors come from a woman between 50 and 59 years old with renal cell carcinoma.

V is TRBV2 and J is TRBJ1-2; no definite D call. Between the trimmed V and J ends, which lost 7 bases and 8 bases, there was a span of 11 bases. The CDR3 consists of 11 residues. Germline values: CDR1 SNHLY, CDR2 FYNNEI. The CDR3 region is CASKWREGYTF. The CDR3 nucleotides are TGTGCCAGCAAATGGAGGGAGGGCTACACCTTC.

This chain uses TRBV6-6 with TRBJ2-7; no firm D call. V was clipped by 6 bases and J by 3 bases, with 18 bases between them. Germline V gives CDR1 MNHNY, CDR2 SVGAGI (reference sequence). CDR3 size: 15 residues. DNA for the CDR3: TGTGCCAGCAGCAATTCCACCACTTACGGCTACGAGCAGTACTTC. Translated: CASSNSTTYGYEQYF.

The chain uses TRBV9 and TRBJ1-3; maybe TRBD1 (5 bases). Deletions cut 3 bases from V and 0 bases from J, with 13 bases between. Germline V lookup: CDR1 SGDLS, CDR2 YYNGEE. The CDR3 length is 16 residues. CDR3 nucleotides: TGTGCCAGCAGCGCGCCGGGACGTACCTCTGGAAACACCATATATTTT. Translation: CASSAPGRTSGNTIYF.

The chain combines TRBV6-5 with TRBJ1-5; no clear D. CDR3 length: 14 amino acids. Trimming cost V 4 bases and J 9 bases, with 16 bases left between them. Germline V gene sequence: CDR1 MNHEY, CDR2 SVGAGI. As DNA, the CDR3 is TGTGCCAGCAGTTCCCGTTCAGCTTTGGGGCCCCAGCATTTT. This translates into CASSSRSALGPQHF.

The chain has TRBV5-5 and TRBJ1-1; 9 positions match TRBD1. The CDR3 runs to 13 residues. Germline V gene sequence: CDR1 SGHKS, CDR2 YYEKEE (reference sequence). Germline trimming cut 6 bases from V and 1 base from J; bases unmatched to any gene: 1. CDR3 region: CASKGQGNTEAFF. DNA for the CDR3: TGTGCCAGCAAGGGACAGGGGAACACTGAAGCTTTCTTT.

In DNA form, the CDR3 reads TGTGCCAGCACCACTCCGGGACAGGGCTCTGGAAACACCATATATTTT. Protein sequence: CASTTPGQGSGNTIYF. The rearrangement joins TRBV6-6 to TRBJ1-3; 9 bases match TRBD1. V was clipped by 7 bases and J by 0 bases; unmatched bases: 7. The CDR3 extends over 16 amino acids. CDR1 is MNHNY, CDR2 SVGAGI, per germline (reference sequence).

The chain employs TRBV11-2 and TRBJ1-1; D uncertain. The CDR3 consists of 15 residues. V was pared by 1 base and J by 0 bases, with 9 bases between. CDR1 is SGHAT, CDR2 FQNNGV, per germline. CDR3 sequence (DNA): TGTGCCAGCAGCTTAGCTAAGGAGATGAACACTGAAGCTTTCTTT. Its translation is CASSLAKEMNTEAFF. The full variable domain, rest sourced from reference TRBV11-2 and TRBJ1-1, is EAGVAQSPRYKIIEKRQSVAFWCNPISGHATLYWYQQILGQGPKLLIQFQNNGVVDDSQLPKDRFSAERLKGVDSTLKIQPAKLEDSAVYLCASSLAKEMNTEAFFGQGTRLTVV.

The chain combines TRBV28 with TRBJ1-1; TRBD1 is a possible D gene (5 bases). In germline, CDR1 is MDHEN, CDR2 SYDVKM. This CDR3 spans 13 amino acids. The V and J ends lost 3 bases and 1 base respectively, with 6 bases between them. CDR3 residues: CASSLGGNTEAFF. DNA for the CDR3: TGTGCCAGCAGTTTGGGGGGGAACACTGAAGCTTTCTTT.

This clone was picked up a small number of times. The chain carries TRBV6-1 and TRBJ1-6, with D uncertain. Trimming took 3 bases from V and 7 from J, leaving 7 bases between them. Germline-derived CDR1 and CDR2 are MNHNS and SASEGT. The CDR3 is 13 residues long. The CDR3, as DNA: TGTGCCAGCAGTGAGATTCAGAATTCACCCCTCCACTTT. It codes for CASSEIQNSPLHF.

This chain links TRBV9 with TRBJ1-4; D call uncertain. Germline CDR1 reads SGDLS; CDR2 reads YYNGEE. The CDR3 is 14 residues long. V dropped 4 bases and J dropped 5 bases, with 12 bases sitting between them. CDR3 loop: CASSKNGVNEKLFF. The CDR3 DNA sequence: TGTGCCAGCAGCAAGAATGGGGTAAATGAAAAACTGTTTTTT.

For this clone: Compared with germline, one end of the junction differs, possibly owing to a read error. CDR3 in DNA: TGTGCTAGCAGCTTAGAAGGGGACCCCGAGCAGTACTTC. It is translated as CASSLEGDPEQYF. The rearrangement uses TRBV7-7 and TRBJ2-7, with D perhaps TRBD1 or TRBD2 (5 bases each). Germline CDR1 is SSHAT and CDR2 is FNYEAQ (reference sequence). CDR3 length equals 13 residues.

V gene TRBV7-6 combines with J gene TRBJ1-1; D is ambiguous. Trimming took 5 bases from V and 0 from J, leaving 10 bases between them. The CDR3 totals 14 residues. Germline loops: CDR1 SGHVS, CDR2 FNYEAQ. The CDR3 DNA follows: TGTGCCAGCAGCCCTGGTATGATGAACACTGAAGCTTTCTTT. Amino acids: CASSPGMMNTEAFF.

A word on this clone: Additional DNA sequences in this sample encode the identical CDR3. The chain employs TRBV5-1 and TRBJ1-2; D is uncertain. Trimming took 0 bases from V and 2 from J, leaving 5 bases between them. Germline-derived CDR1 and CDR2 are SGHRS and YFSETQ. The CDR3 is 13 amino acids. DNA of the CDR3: TGCGCCAGCAGCTTGGGCCAGAACTATGGCTACACCTTC. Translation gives CASSLGQNYGYTF.

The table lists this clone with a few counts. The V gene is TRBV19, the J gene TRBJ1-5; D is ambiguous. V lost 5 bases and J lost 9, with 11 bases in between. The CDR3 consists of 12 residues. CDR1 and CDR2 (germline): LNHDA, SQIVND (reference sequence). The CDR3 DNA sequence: TGTGCCAGTAGTCCATTAAATGGGCCCCAGCATTTT. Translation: CASSPLNGPQHF.

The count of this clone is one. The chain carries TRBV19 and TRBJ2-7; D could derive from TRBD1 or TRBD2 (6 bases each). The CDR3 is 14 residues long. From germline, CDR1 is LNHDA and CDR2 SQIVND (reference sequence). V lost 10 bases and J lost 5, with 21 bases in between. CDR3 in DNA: TGTGCCACACGACTCAGGGGACTTGGCGACGAGCAGTACTTC. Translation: CATRLRGLGDEQYF.

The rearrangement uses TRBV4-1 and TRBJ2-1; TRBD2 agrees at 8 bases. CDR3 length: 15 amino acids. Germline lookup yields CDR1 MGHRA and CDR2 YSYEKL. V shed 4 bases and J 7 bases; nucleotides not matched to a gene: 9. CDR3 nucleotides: TGCGCCAGCAGCCGTTCGGGGGGGCCGATTAATGAGCAGTTCTTC. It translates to CASSRSGGPINEQFF.

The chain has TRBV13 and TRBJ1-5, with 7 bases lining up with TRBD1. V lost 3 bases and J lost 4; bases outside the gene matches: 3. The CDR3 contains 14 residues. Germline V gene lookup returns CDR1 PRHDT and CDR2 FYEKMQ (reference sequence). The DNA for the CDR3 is TGTGCCAGCAGCTTCCGGGACAGTAATCAGCCCCAGCATTTT. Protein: CASSFRDSNQPQHF.

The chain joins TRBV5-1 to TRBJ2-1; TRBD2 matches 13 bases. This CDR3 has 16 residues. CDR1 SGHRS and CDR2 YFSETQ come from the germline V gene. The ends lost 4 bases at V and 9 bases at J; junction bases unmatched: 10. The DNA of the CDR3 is TGCGCCAGCAGCCCCTCACTAGCGGGGGGGCCGGGTGAGCAGTTCTTC. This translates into CASSPSLAGGPGEQFF.

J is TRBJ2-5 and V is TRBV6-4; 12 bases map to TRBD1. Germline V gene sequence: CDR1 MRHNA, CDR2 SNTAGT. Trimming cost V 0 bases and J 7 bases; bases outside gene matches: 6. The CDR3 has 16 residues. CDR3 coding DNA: TGTGCCAGCAGTGACTCGAGGGACAGGGGGCTGGCGACCCAGTACTTC. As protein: CASSDSRDRGLATQYF.

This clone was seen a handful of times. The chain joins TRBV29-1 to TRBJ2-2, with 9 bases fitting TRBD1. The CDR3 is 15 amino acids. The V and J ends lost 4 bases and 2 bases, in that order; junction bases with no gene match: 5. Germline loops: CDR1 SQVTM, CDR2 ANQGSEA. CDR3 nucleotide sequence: TGCAGCGTTGGCGGGGGACAGGGAAACACCGGGGAGCTGTTTTTT. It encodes CSVGGGQGNTGELFF.

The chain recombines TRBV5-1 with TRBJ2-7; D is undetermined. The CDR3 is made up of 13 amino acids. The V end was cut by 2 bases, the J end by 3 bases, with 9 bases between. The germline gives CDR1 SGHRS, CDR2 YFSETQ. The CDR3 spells CASSLVLNYEQYF. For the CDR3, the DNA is TGCGCCAGCAGCTTAGTGTTAAACTACGAGCAGTACTTC.

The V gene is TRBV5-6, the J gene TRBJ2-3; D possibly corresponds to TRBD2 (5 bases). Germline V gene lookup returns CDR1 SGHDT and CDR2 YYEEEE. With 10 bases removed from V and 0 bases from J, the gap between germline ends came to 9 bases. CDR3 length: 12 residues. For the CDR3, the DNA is TGTGCCTCCGGGGTAAGCACAGATACGCAGTATTTT. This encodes CASGVSTDTQYF.

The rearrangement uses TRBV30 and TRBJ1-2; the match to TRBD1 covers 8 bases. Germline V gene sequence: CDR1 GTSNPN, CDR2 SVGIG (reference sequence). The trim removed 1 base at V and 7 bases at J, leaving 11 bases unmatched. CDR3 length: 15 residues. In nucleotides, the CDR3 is TGTGCCTGGAGTGGGACAGGGCTCGGATCGGCTGGCTACACCTTC. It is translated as CAWSGTGLGSAGYTF.

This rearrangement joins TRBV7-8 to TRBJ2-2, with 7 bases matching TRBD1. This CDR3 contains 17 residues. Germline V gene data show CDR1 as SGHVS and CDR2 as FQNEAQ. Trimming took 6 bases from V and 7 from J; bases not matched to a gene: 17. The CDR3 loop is CASRRQGSLGMGGELFF. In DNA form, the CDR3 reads TGTGCCAGCAGACGACAGGGAAGCTTGGGGATGGGCGGGGAGCTGTTTTTT.

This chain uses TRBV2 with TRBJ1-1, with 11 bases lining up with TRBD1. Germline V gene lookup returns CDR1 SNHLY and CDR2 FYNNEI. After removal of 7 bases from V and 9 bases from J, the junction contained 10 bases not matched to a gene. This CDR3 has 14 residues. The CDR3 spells CASTLGQGEDQAFF. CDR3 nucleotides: TGTGCCAGCACCCTGGGACAGGGGGAGGATCAAGCTTTCTTT.

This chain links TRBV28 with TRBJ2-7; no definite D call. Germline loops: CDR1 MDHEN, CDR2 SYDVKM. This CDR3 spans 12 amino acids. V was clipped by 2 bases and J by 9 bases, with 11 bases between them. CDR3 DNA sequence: TGTGCCAGCAGTTTACCTGGACGGTCGCAGTACTTC. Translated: CASSLPGRSQYF.

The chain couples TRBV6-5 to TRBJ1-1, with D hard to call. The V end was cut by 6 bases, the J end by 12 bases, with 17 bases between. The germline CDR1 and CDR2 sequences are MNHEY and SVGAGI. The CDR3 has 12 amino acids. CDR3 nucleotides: TGTGCCAGCAGAACTACAGCGGAGCAAACTTTCTTT. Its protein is CASRTTAEQTFF.